Presented here are 5 T cell receptor beta chains from one specimen sequenced in a study of early T cells in non-severe SARS-CoV-2 infection. TCRdb processed the 5' RACE reads anew with MiXCR; each CDR3 protein has one entry. This table holds about 66,000 distinct CDR3 sequences, roughly 9.1% found once. Sequencing was performed on whole blood. The source is an adult who was a healthcare worker with PCR-confirmed SARS-CoV-2 infection or an uninfected control (not recorded which).

This clonotype occurred many times. The V call is TRBV29-1, the J call TRBJ1-2; TRBD1 matches at 8 bases. V gave up 6 bases and J gave up 6 bases; unmatched junction bases: 6. The CDR3 loop spans 12 amino acids. Germline lookup yields CDR1 SQVTM and CDR2 ANQGSEA. The CDR3 spells CSVVQGGDGYTF. Written as DNA, the CDR3 is TGCAGCGTCGTACAGGGGGGGGATGGCTACACCTTC.

CDR3 in amino acids: CASSSIRDYNYNEQFF. The CDR3, as DNA: TGTGCCAGCAGCTCGATCCGGGACTACAATTACAATGAGCAGTTCTTC. The chain has TRBV11-2 and TRBJ2-1; 7 bases fit TRBD2. The V segment lost 4 bases and the J segment 4 bases; nucleotides outside the gene matches: 10. Looked up from germline, CDR1 is SGHAT and CDR2 is FQNNGV. CDR3 size: 16 residues.

This clonotype has a handful of counts. V usage is TRBV6-2 or TRBV6-3 and J usage is TRBJ2-1, with D unclear. The CDR3 spans 12 residues. The germline gives CDR1 MNHEY, CDR2 SVGEGT. V was clipped by 8 bases and J by 6 bases, with 11 bases between them. The CDR3 is CASGLSFNEQFF. CDR3 bases: TGTGCCAGCGGGCTGTCGTTCAATGAGCAGTTCTTC.

This clonotype was seen repeatedly, ten times or more. The chain joins TRBV29-1 to TRBJ2-2, with TRBD1 matching 9 bases. V lost 7 bases, J lost 4 bases, and 7 bases stayed unmatched. CDR1 and CDR2 from the germline V gene are SQVTM and ANQGSEA. The length of the CDR3 is 14 residues. The CDR3 DNA follows: TGCAGCGCCCGCGGACAGGGGACCACCGGGGAGCTGTTTTTT. Its protein is CSARGQGTTGELFF.

This chain uses TRBV3-1 with TRBJ2-3; 7 nucleotides agree with TRBD2. The CDR3 is made up of 16 amino acids. J was trimmed by 0 bases and V by 0 bases; bases with no gene match: 3. Germline CDR1 LGHDT, CDR2 YNNKEL (reference sequence). For the CDR3, the DNA is TGTGCCAGCAGCCAAGAACTAGCGACAAGCACAGATACGCAGTATTTT. This sequence encodes CASSQELATSTDTQYF.